The clone carrying this TCR beta chain has ten or more counts. Its cognate antigen is unknown. Described time point: healthy volunteer bleed at 2 weeks. Unfractionated whole blood served as the source for total RNA extraction. The data were taken from a study of human T cells and chemical hapten exposure. Study as a whole: Yields of TCR per sample differed, chiefly owing to small differences in pooled library volume.

Study findings and constraints: DPC sensitization did not alter TCRs above 1 in 1000 frequency.

During construction of the library, unique molecular identifiers were attached to individual cDNA molecules for quantitative, reproducible TCR counting. TCRdb re-analysed the RACE reads in MiXCR, keeping a single row per CDR3 protein. The sample holds about 130,000 distinct CDR3 sequences; approximately 8.3% are singletons and the top ten take 1.5% to 2%. Trimming removed 1 base at V and 6 bases at J, with 2 bases between. From germline, CDR1 is SGHKS and CDR2 YYEKEE (reference sequence). The CDR3 is 11 residues long. Sequencing used whole blood. The V gene is TRBV5-5, the J gene TRBJ2-1, with unresolved D. The sequence came from a male donor in good health. Some clones in this sample may be carry-over from other donors' samples. The CDR3 loop is CASSLFNEQFF. CDR3 nucleotides: TGTGCCAGCAGCTTGTTCAATGAGCAGTTCTTC.